These T cell receptor beta chains were read from a single sample in a study of T cell responses to AZD1222 COVID-19 vaccine. This table comes from immunoSEQ multiplex PCR, and its TCRdb copy is limited to in-frame clones, with some not included. The sample contains 100,000 to 150,000 clones, approximately 88% of which appear only once. Sample: peripheral blood, taken on day 0 of AZD1222 vaccination. The receptors derive from an adult in good health. Both conserved end residues are part of each CDR3. Each record gives: clone size, V gene, D gene, J gene, CDR3 length, CDR3 protein, CDR3 DNA. A D gene is named only where the DNA matches it firmly. The size field is filled for only some rows; it gives once, few, many or a size class.

abundance: NA
v_gene: TRBV12-3/TRBV12-4
d_gene: NA
j_gene: TRBJ2-7
len: 13
CDR3aa: CASWGGKTYEQYF
CDR3nt: TGTGCCAGTTGGGGGGGCAAAACCTACGAGCAGTACTTC

abundance: NA
v_gene: TRBV10-3
d_gene: TRBD1
j_gene: TRBJ1-2
len: 14
CDR3aa: CASRGQGGSGGYTF
CDR3nt: TGTGCCAGCCGCGGACAGGGCGGATCAGGTGGCTACACCTTC

abundance: NA
v_gene: TRBV11-3
d_gene: NA
j_gene: TRBJ2-7
len: 13
CDR3aa: CASSPGSTHEQCF
CDR3nt: TGTGCCAGCAGCCCCGGAAGCACCCACGAGCAGTGCTTC

abundance: NA
v_gene: TRBV5-6
d_gene: NA
j_gene: TRBJ1-5
len: 15
CDR3aa: CASSSPGEYNQPQHF
CDR3nt: TGTGCCAGCAGCTCCCCGGGGGAGTACAATCAGCCCCAGCATTTT

abundance: NA
v_gene: TRBV7-2
d_gene: NA
j_gene: TRBJ1-1
len: 13
CDR3aa: CASSFRVNTEAFF
CDR3nt: TGTGCCAGCAGCTTCAGGGTGAACACTGAAGCTTTCTTT

abundance: once
v_gene: TRBV27
d_gene: TRBD2
j_gene: TRBJ2-7
len: 16
CDR3aa: CASSLYSGLAGDEQYF
CDR3nt: TGTGCCAGCAGTTTATACAGCGGGCTAGCGGGAGACGAGCAGTACTTC

abundance: NA
v_gene: TRBV7-3
d_gene: TRBD1
j_gene: TRBJ1-1
len: 13
CDR3aa: CASSPTGQSKAFF
CDR3nt: TGTGCCAGCAGCCCGACGGGACAGTCGAAAGCTTTCTTT

abundance: once
v_gene: TRBV5-1
d_gene: TRBD1
j_gene: TRBJ2-2
len: 15
CDR3aa: CASSRDRENTGELFF
CDR3nt: TGCGCCAGCAGCCGGGACAGAGAGAACACCGGGGAGCTGTTTTTT

abundance: NA
v_gene: TRBV4-1
d_gene: NA
j_gene: TRBJ1-4
len: 16
CDR3aa: CASSLPRSGSGEKLFF
CDR3nt: TGCGCCAGCAGCCTTCCTCGTTCGGGTTCTGGTGAAAAACTGTTTTTT

abundance: NA
v_gene: TRBV19
d_gene: NA
j_gene: TRBJ1-5
len: 14
CDR3aa: CASTSGVPDQPQHF
CDR3nt: TGTGCCAGTACCTCAGGGGTCCCCGATCAGCCCCAGCATTTT

abundance: NA
v_gene: TRBV29-1
d_gene: NA
j_gene: TRBJ1-1
len: 16
CDR3aa: CSVGLSGGRLRLEAFF
CDR3nt: TGCAGCGTTGGGCTATCAGGAGGTCGGTTGAGACTTGAAGCTTTCTTT

abundance: NA
v_gene: TRBV10-2
d_gene: TRBD1
j_gene: TRBJ1-2
len: 15
CDR3aa: CASSELAGGDYGYTF
CDR3nt: TGCGCCAGCAGTGAGTTGGCAGGGGGGGACTATGGCTACACCTTC

abundance: few
v_gene: TRBV7-9
d_gene: TRBD1
j_gene: TRBJ2-5
len: 16
CDR3aa: CASSRDRVTSGGPQYF
CDR3nt: TGTGCCAGCAGCCGCGACAGGGTAACGTCTGGGGGCCCCCAGTACTTC

abundance: NA
v_gene: TRBV4-1
d_gene: NA
j_gene: TRBJ1-4
len: 12
CDR3aa: CASSQEGEKLFF
CDR3nt: TGCGCCAGCAGCCAAGAAGGTGAAAAACTGTTTTTT

abundance: NA
v_gene: TRBV7-4
d_gene: NA
j_gene: TRBJ2-1
len: 16
CDR3aa: CASSSTDCNSYNEQFF
CDR3nt: TGTGCCAGCAGCTCAACAGACTGTAACTCCTACAATGAGCAGTTCTTC

abundance: NA
v_gene: TRBV5-4
d_gene: NA
j_gene: TRBJ2-1
len: 14
CDR3aa: CASSLESSYNEQFF
CDR3nt: TGTGCCAGCAGCTTAGAGAGCTCCTACAATGAGCAGTTCTTC

abundance: NA
v_gene: TRBV5-4
d_gene: NA
j_gene: TRBJ1-4
len: 15
CDR3aa: CASSELGRANEKLFF
CDR3nt: TGTGCCAGCAGCGAGCTGGGACGGGCTAATGAAAAACTGTTTTTT

abundance: NA
v_gene: TRBV24-1
d_gene: NA
j_gene: TRBJ1-5
len: 16
CDR3aa: CATSDPPAYSNQPQHF
CDR3nt: TGTGCCACCAGTGATCCCCCAGCTTATAGCAATCAGCCCCAGCATTTT

abundance: once
v_gene: TRBV24-1
d_gene: NA
j_gene: TRBJ2-1
len: 13
CDR3aa: CATSDLPLGEQFF
CDR3nt: TGTGCCACCAGTGATTTGCCCCTGGGTGAGCAGTTCTTC

abundance: NA
v_gene: TRBV5-1
d_gene: TRBD2
j_gene: TRBJ2-2
len: 15
CDR3aa: CASSFKREMAGELFF
CDR3nt: TGCGCCAGCAGCTTTAAGCGGGAGATGGCCGGGGAGCTGTTTTTT

abundance: NA
v_gene: TRBV19
d_gene: NA
j_gene: TRBJ2-7
len: 15
CDR3aa: CASSIGGGGSYEQYF
CDR3nt: TGTGCCAGTAGTATAGGGGGGGGCGGCTCCTACGAGCAGTACTTC

abundance: NA
v_gene: TRBV28
d_gene: TRBD1
j_gene: TRBJ1-1
len: 14
CDR3aa: CASKTGGGNTEAFF
CDR3nt: TGTGCCAGCAAGACAGGGGGCGGTAACACTGAAGCTTTCTTT

abundance: NA
v_gene: TRBV30
d_gene: NA
j_gene: TRBJ2-2
len: 14
CDR3aa: CAWSDQTETGELFF
CDR3nt: TGTGCCTGGAGTGACCAGACAGAGACCGGGGAGCTGTTTTTT

abundance: NA
v_gene: TRBV19
d_gene: TRBD1
j_gene: TRBJ2-1
len: 16
CDR3aa: CASISSGTGGFNEQFF
CDR3nt: TGTGCCAGTATAAGCTCCGGGACAGGGGGTTTTAATGAGCAGTTCTTC

abundance: NA
v_gene: TRBV7-3
d_gene: NA
j_gene: TRBJ2-6
len: 13
CDR3aa: CASSYSGANVLTF
CDR3nt: TGTGCCAGCAGCTACTCTGGGGCCAACGTCCTGACTTTC

abundance: NA
v_gene: TRBV29-1
d_gene: NA
j_gene: TRBJ2-3
len: 12
CDR3aa: CSVEPRRDTQYF
CDR3nt: TGCAGCGTGGAACCCCGGAGGGATACGCAGTATTTT